Listed below are T cell receptor beta chains from one sample, sequenced in a study of cytomegalovirus exposure and HLA in healthy donors. The protocol was immunoSEQ multiplex PCR, while the TCRdb copy is restricted to in-frame clones and leaves out a portion. The sample lists almost 90,000 clones; 85% were seen once. The sequenced material came from PBMCs. The receptors derive from a man aged 40-55 years in good health and CMV-seropositive. The CDR3 runs from the conserved cysteine through the conserved F or W. The order of the fields is CDR3 DNA, CDR3 protein, J gene, V gene, D gene, clone size. The D gene is left open where the match is weak. Part of the rows lack a size; the others show once, few, many or a class for expanded clones.

TGTGCCAGCAGTCCTCGACAGGGCGGCCGGAATTCACCCCTCCACTTT	CASSPRQGGRNSPLHF	TRBJ1-6	TRBV6-4	TRBD1	once
TGTGCCAGCGGGACAGAGCAGTATTTT	CASGTEQYF	TRBJ2-3	TRBV7-9	TRBD1	NA
TGTGCCAGTAGTATTTTTGGACAGGGTGCAACTAATGAAAAACTGTTTTTT	CASSIFGQGATNEKLFF	TRBJ1-4	TRBV19	TRBD1	NA
TGTGCCAGCAGCCCACCAGACAGGGTCAACGAGCAGTACTTC	CASSPPDRVNEQYF	TRBJ2-7	TRBV5-4	TRBD1	NA
TGTGCCAGCAGCGTAGAGGGGACCTACGAGCAGTACTTC	CASSVEGTYEQYF	TRBJ2-7	TRBV9	NA	few
TGTGCCAGCAGCCCCAGGTGGACTTCTCCCACAGATACGCAGTATTTT	CASSPRWTSPTDTQYF	TRBJ2-3	TRBV7-2	NA	NA
TGTGCCAGCAGCGCACCAGCGGGGGGGGGCGAGACCCAGTACTTC	CASSAPAGGGETQYF	TRBJ2-5	TRBV9	TRBD2	NA
TGTGCCAGCAGCTGGGTAGGGGGGGCAGGAGATACGCAGTATTTT	CASSWVGGAGDTQYF	TRBJ2-3	TRBV7-2	NA	NA
TGTGCCAGCTCACCACAGACAGTCACGCAAAACACCATATATTTT	CASSPQTVTQNTIYF	TRBJ1-3	TRBV18	NA	NA
TGCAGCGTTGAGGGCGACAGATATACCTACGAGCAGTACTTC	CSVEGDRYTYEQYF	TRBJ2-7	TRBV29-1	NA	NA
TGTGCCAGTTCCAGGACAGGGTCCTACGAGCAGTACTTC	CASSRTGSYEQYF	TRBJ2-7	TRBV11-1	TRBD1	NA
TGTGCCATCAGTGAGCGGACAGGGTTGGGCATAGAAAAACTGTTTTTT	CAISERTGLGIEKLFF	TRBJ1-4	TRBV10-3	TRBD1	NA
TGTGCCAGCAGCTTAGCCTCCACTAGCTCCCGCGGAGAGACCCAGTACTTC	CASSLASTSSRGETQYF	TRBJ2-5	TRBV7-9	NA	NA
TGTGCCAGCTCACTCCAATCGGGACAGGGTCCCTACGAGCAGTACTTC	CASSLQSGQGPYEQYF	TRBJ2-7	TRBV18	TRBD1	NA
TGTGCCAGCAAAAAGGGGGGACAGAAGAACACTGAAGCTTTCTTT	CASKKGGQKNTEAFF	TRBJ1-1	TRBV6-6	TRBD1	NA
TGTGCCAGCAGCTTAAGAGGGAGGCGTTTGGACGAGCAGTACTTC	CASSLRGRRLDEQYF	TRBJ2-7	TRBV7-8	NA	NA
TGCGCCAGCAGCTTGCTGGCCCTCGGGGGGGGGACCCAGTACTTC	CASSLLALGGGTQYF	TRBJ2-5	TRBV5-1	TRBD2	once
TGTGCCAGCAGCCCCTTCGGAGGGTCGGGTGAAGCTTTCTTT	CASSPFGGSGEAFF	TRBJ1-1	TRBV5-6	NA	NA
TGCGCCAGCAGCTTGCTTTCCAATCGGGGTAGAACTGAAGCTTTCTTT	CASSLLSNRGRTEAFF	TRBJ1-1	TRBV5-1	NA	NA
TGTGCCACAGGACAGGGCAACACCATATATTTT	CATGQGNTIYF	TRBJ1-3	TRBV6-5	TRBD1	NA
TGCGCCAGCAGCTTGGGACAGGGTGGTGAAAAACTGTTTTTT	CASSLGQGGEKLFF	TRBJ1-4	TRBV5-1	TRBD1	NA
TGTGCCAGCAGCTCCGTCCCGGGACAGGCTAGAAAGGAAAAACTGTTTTTT	CASSSVPGQARKEKLFF	TRBJ1-4	TRBV5-6	TRBD1	NA
TGTGCCAGCAGACCGAGTGGTTATGGGCAGTTCTTC	CASRPSGYGQFF	TRBJ2-1	TRBV2	NA	NA
TGTGCCAGCAGCTTGGCGGCAGGACTTACCTACGAGCAGTACTTC	CASSLAAGLTYEQYF	TRBJ2-7	TRBV5-5	NA	NA
TGTGCCAGCAGCTCGACTCGTAGCGACACAGGGTATAATGGCTACACCTTC	CASSSTRSDTGYNGYTF	TRBJ1-2	TRBV5-6	NA	NA
TGTGCCATCAGTGAGTCCAGAAGGCAGTATTTT	CAISESRRQYF	TRBJ2-3	TRBV10-3	NA	NA
TGTGCCAGCAGTCCAAGGAGCTCTGGGGCCAACGTCCTGACTTTC	CASSPRSSGANVLTF	TRBJ2-6	TRBV27	NA	NA
TGTGCCAGCAGTTCAACCGCGGGACAGAGAAATTCACCCCTCCACTTT	CASSSTAGQRNSPLHF	TRBJ1-6	TRBV7-9	TRBD1	NA
TGTGCCAGCAAATTCTCAACTAATGAAAAACTGTTTTTT	CASKFSTNEKLFF	TRBJ1-4	TRBV25-1	NA	NA
TGTGCCAGCTCACCCGGGACACCTGCTAACTATGGCTACACCTTC	CASSPGTPANYGYTF	TRBJ1-2	TRBV18	NA	NA
TGTGCCAGCTCACCCCCGGGACTAGGCCCCCCAGATACGCAGTATTTT	CASSPPGLGPPDTQYF	TRBJ2-3	TRBV18	TRBD2	few
TGTGCCAGCTCGAGCGACAGGGTGCGAGAGCAGTACTTC	CASSSDRVREQYF	TRBJ2-7	TRBV18	TRBD1	once
TGTGCCAGTCGCGACAGGTACGAGCAGTACTTC	CASRDRYEQYF	TRBJ2-7	TRBV6-1	NA	NA
TGTGCCAGCAGCTCGCCGCAGGTATCGGCTGAAGCTTTCTTT	CASSSPQVSAEAFF	TRBJ1-1	TRBV5-4	NA	NA
TGCGCCAGCAGCCACGGACAAGGTTCCTACGAGCAGTACTTC	CASSHGQGSYEQYF	TRBJ2-7	TRBV4-1	NA	NA
TGTGCCAGCAGCTTGAGGGGCGGGAGGGAGACCCAGTACTTC	CASSLRGGRETQYF	TRBJ2-5	TRBV5-5	TRBD2	NA
TGTGCCAGTAGTATAATAGGACAGGGCCACACGGAAGATACGCAGTATTTT	CASSIIGQGHTEDTQYF	TRBJ2-3	TRBV19	TRBD1	NA
TGTGCCAGCAGCCCCCGGACTAGCGAGTGGAATGAGCAGTTCTTC	CASSPRTSEWNEQFF	TRBJ2-1	TRBV7-9	TRBD2	few
TGTGCCAGCAGCTATGTACTAGCGGGGGGCAATGAGCAGTTCTTC	CASSYVLAGGNEQFF	TRBJ2-1	TRBV5-8	TRBD2	NA
TGTGCCAGCAGCCTGGACACTACCTACGAGCAGTACTTC	CASSLDTTYEQYF	TRBJ2-7	TRBV11-1	NA	NA
TGTGCCAGCAGCCCAACTCGACAGGGAAGTACTGAAGCTTTCTTT	CASSPTRQGSTEAFF	TRBJ1-1	TRBV14	TRBD1	NA
TGTGCCAGCAGTGGACAGGGATCTGCCCAGCCCCAGCATTTT	CASSGQGSAQPQHF	TRBJ1-5	TRBV6-1	TRBD1	NA